Listed here is a single T cell receptor (beta chain). The clone's antigen remains unknown. The record has no base qualities; no much larger clone is one base away. This sample is drawn from a study of blood T cell repertoires in COVID-19 (dated by TCRdb to 2020 to 2021). The study in broad terms: Collaborator samples came from the United States, Italy and Spain and covered acute and convalescent phases of COVID-19. The material from the prospective study consisted of cDNA or gDNA derived from T cells, B-cell-depleted T cells, or PBMCs. Subjects who had been exposed to COVID-19, were actively infected with it, or had recovered from it provided the deeply sampled blood TCRbeta repertoires that made up the dataset. The repertoires were released in a freely available public database intended as a resource for research on the immune response to SARS-CoV-2. The samples were drawn from two sources: the first 160 participants of the ongoing ImmuneRACE study, and 1,200 or so subjects contributed by 6 global collaborators. A de-identified subject ID, COVID-19 status, age in years and sex were almost always included in the sample metadata. Where HLA class I and class II types were available, the types were taken from metadata supplied by the sample provider, not from assay-based typing.

TCRbeta CDR3 regions were amplified from genomic DNA by means of the immunoSEQ Assay, a bias-controlled multiplex PCR. As for the original processing: Nucleated cell counts per sample were estimated from amplification of reference gene primers within the assay. To quantify the absolute abundance of each unique TCRbeta CDR3 rearrangement, sequence reads were collapsed and filtered. For each sample, productive Simpson clonality was calculated as the square root of Simpson's diversity index across productive rearrangements. This immuneACCESS table, as held by TCRdb, lists in-frame sequences with V and J called but not all clones. Of the missing ones, under half trace to an unresolved V gene in checked studies; the others have no known cause. The V and J calls and clone size come from that table; D and trimming were worked out from the DNA. In all, the sample holds approximately 290,000 clones, and roughly 88% of those were seen once. Jointly, the top ten make up more than 3.5% of the sample.

The junction carries 9 bases between V and J, which are trimmed by 5 bases and 7 bases respectively. From cysteine to phenylalanine, the CDR3 is 11 amino acids long. Just CDR3 DNA is preserved here, 33 bases in frame from base 1. General study outcomes and caveats: How much clinical and demographic metadata was included differed by source and by participant, and the metadata was provided uncurated.

Participants in the prospective study were enrolled through a virtual design, were aged about 18 to 90 years, and lived in fewer than 30 United States geographic areas. Cohort assignment in the prospective study relied on participant-reported clinical history from a screening survey and a study questionnaire. For ImmuneRACE Cohort 3, a participant was defined as recovered based on two consecutive negative NP/OP PCR tests, clearance by a healthcare professional, or resolution of symptoms. In the prospective study, mobile phlebotomists collected whole blood, serum and a nasopharyngeal or oropharyngeal swab from each participant. Additional blood draws and questionnaires over an approximately 2-month period could optionally be provided by prospective study participants. Before DNA extraction, blood samples from the prospective study were shipped at room temperature or frozen.

The sequence links TRBV12-3 or TRBV12-4 to TRBJ2-7; a confident D gene designation cannot be given. The sample consisted of PBMCs or T cells enriched from blood (not recorded which). This clonotype was sampled from a woman under 40 who had recovered from COVID-19. The CDR3 loop reads CASSPGWEQYF. The base sequence is TGTGCCAGCAGTCCTGGCTGGGAGCAGTACTTC.